The 8 T cell receptor beta chains in this list originate from one sample, sequenced in a study of T cells in Graves' hyperthyroidism and ophthalmopathy. Amplification of TCR beta CDR3 regions used RNA as the template. First-round RT-PCR targeting the TCR CDR3 was performed with the HTBI primer set. A single record per CDR3 protein comes from TCRdb applying MiXCR to the multiplex PCR reads. This sample has around 430,000 distinct CDR3 sequences, with more than 12% found just once. Sequencing was carried out using blood. The source is a woman in her twenties or thirties with Graves' hyperthyroidism.

The V gene is TRBV30, the J gene TRBJ1-1; D remains ambiguous. Germline CDR1 is GTSNPN and CDR2 is SVGIG (reference sequence). This CDR3 is 14 amino acids long. V was pared by 1 base and J by 3 bases, with 12 bases between. CDR3 loop: CAWSALGGYTEAFF. As DNA, the CDR3 is TGTGCCTGGAGTGCCCTCGGAGGCTACACTGAAGCTTTCTTT.

This clonotype was recorded a few times. This rearrangement joins TRBV28 to TRBJ2-5; D may be TRBD2 (6 bases). Germline CDR1 MDHEN, CDR2 SYDVKM. CDR3 length: 15 residues. Trimming took off 6 bases at V and 1 base at J, with 15 bases between the two ends. As DNA, the CDR3 is TGTGCCAGCAGGCCCACCGGGACTGGCCAAGAGACCCAGTACTTC. Protein product: CASRPTGTGQETQYF.

CDR3 region: CASSDIRVVAGELFF. The DNA for the CDR3 is TGTGCCAGCAGTGATATTCGAGTCGTCGCCGGGGAGCTGTTTTTT. The J gene is TRBJ2-2, the V gene TRBV25-1; D ambiguous. Trimming removed 3 bases from V and 6 bases from J, with 14 bases in between. The CDR3 is 15 amino acids. Looked up from germline, CDR1 is MGHDK and CDR2 is SYGVNS.

The sample holds a few counts of this clonotype. The V and J genes are TRBV7-3 and TRBJ2-1; TRBD2 agrees at 7 bases. Germline CDR1 is SGHTA and CDR2 is FQGTGA. This CDR3 is 17 amino acids long. V shed 2 bases and J 7 bases; nucleotides not matched to a gene: 14. CDR3 amino acids: CASSLESGGRRHNEQFF. The CDR3 DNA follows: TGTGCCAGCAGCTTAGAGTCCGGCGGGAGAAGGCATAATGAGCAGTTCTTC.

This clonotype was detected many times. The V and J genes are TRBV30 and TRBJ2-1, with D perhaps matching TRBD2 (6 bases). Trimming cost V 2 bases and J 6 bases, with 8 bases left between them. The V gene's germline CDR1 is GTSNPN and CDR2 SVGIG (reference sequence). The CDR3 sequence is 12 residues long. This chain's CDR3 is CAWSRDFNEQFF. The CDR3, as DNA: TGTGCCTGGAGTCGGGACTTCAATGAGCAGTTCTTC.

This clonotype was observed a few times. This chain links TRBV28 with TRBJ2-2, with 12 bases identical to TRBD2. The CDR3 loop spans 15 amino acids. After removal of 8 bases from V and 0 bases from J, the junction contained 1 base not matched to a gene. CDR1 is MDHEN, CDR2 SYDVKM, per germline. The CDR3 loop reads CASLAGGANTGELFF. The CDR3 DNA reads as TGTGCCAGCCTAGCGGGAGGGGCGAACACCGGGGAGCTGTTTTTT. Complete variable domain (other parts from reference TRBV28 and TRBJ2-2): DVKVTQSSRYLVKRTGEKVFLECVQDMDHENMFWYRQDPGLGLRLIYFSYDVKMKEKGDIPEGYSVSREKKERFSLILESASTNQTSMYLCASLAGGANTGELFFGEGSRLTVL.

This sequence joins TRBV10-1 and TRBJ1-2, with 7 bases fitting TRBD1. There are 13 residues in the CDR3. CDR1 is WNHNN and CDR2 is SYGVQD in the germline V gene (reference sequence). Trimming at V came to 4 bases and at J to 5 bases, leaving 4 bases not matched to a gene. The CDR3 reads CASSVDREYGYTF. Written as DNA, the CDR3 is TGCGCCAGCAGTGTTGACAGGGAATATGGCTACACCTTC.

The gene calls are TRBV28 and TRBJ2-2; the match to TRBD2 covers 7 bases. The CDR3 contains 11 residues. V gave up 8 bases and J gave up 8 bases; unmatched junction bases: 2. Germline lookup yields CDR1 MDHEN and CDR2 SYDVKM. The CDR3 DNA sequence: TGTGCCAGCGGGGGGGATGGGGAGCTGTTTTTT. Residues: CASGGDGELFF.